This T cell receptor beta chain was recovered during a study of T cell responses to AZD1222 COVID-19 vaccine. Turning to this clone: As yet, its antigen is unknown.

This CDR3 has 14 amino acids. V lost 7 bases and J 4 bases, leaving 16 bases between the germline ends. Germline assignment: CDR1 LNHDA and CDR2 SQIVND (reference sequence). Overall study results and limits: Among the donors, most were white British and more were female, and clonal diversity was possibly underestimated. Only six people who got AZD1222 tested seropositive at baseline.

Clones were read by immunoSEQ multiplex PCR, and TCRdb kept only the in-frame ones, dropping some. The sample lists 170,000 or so clones, just over 90% seen once, with approximately 3% in the top ten. Sequenced material: peripheral blood, taken on day 0 of AZD1222 vaccination. The source of this sequence is an adult in good health. The chain recombines TRBV19 with TRBJ1-2; D may be TRBD1 (5 bases). DNA of the CDR3: TGTGCCAGTAAGGTTGGGCCCGACAGCTATGGCTACACCTTC. This sequence encodes CASKVGPDSYGYTF.